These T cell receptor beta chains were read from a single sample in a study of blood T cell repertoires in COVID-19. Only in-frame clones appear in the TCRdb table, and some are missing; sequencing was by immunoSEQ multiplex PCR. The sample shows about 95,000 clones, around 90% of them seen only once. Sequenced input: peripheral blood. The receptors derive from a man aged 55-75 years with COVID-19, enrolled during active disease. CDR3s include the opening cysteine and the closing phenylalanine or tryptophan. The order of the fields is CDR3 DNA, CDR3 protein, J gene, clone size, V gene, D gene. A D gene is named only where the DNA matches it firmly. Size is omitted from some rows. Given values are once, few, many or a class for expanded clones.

CDR3nt: TGCGCCAGCAGCTTGGAACAGCCCCTCCCTCGAGAAAAACTGTTTTTT
CDR3aa: CASSLEQPLPREKLFF
j_gene: TRBJ1-4
abundance: few
v_gene: TRBV5-1
d_gene: NA

CDR3nt: TGTGCCAGCAGCGTTCGACAGGTGCCCACTGAAGCTTTCTTT
CDR3aa: CASSVRQVPTEAFF
j_gene: TRBJ1-1
abundance: NA
v_gene: TRBV9
d_gene: NA

CDR3nt: TGTGCCAGTAGTCCCAGGGACACCGGGGAGCTGTTTTTT
CDR3aa: CASSPRDTGELFF
j_gene: TRBJ2-2
abundance: NA
v_gene: TRBV19
d_gene: NA

CDR3nt: TGTGCCAGTAGTATGACAGGGAGTGGCTATGGCTACACCTTC
CDR3aa: CASSMTGSGYGYTF
j_gene: TRBJ1-2
abundance: NA
v_gene: TRBV19
d_gene: TRBD1

CDR3nt: TGTGCCACCAGTGATACCCGACAGTACTACGAGCAGTACTTC
CDR3aa: CATSDTRQYYEQYF
j_gene: TRBJ2-7
abundance: NA
v_gene: TRBV24-1
d_gene: NA

CDR3nt: TGTGCCAGCAGCTTAAGGACTATTGCAACCGGGGAGCTGTTTTTT
CDR3aa: CASSLRTIATGELFF
j_gene: TRBJ2-2
abundance: NA
v_gene: TRBV13
d_gene: NA

CDR3nt: TGTGCCAGCAGTATAACCGGGACAGGGGGGAAGTATTTT
CDR3aa: CASSITGTGGKYF
j_gene: TRBJ2-3
abundance: NA
v_gene: TRBV25-1
d_gene: TRBD1

CDR3nt: TGTGCCAGCAGTTCAGACAGGTGGGGCTACACCTTC
CDR3aa: CASSSDRWGYTF
j_gene: TRBJ1-2
abundance: NA
v_gene: TRBV28
d_gene: NA

CDR3nt: TGCGCCAGCAGCTGGGGGTCCCCAGGGGGCGATTTGACTTACTTC
CDR3aa: CASSWGSPGGDLTYF
j_gene: TRBJ2-7
abundance: NA
v_gene: TRBV5-1
d_gene: TRBD1

CDR3nt: TGTGCCAGCAGCTTAGGCTTCGGGAATTCACCCCTCCACTTT
CDR3aa: CASSLGFGNSPLHF
j_gene: TRBJ1-6
abundance: NA
v_gene: TRBV11-2
d_gene: NA

CDR3nt: TGTGCCAGCAGCCGCCGGGACAGGGGGCGTGATGAAAAACTGTTTTTT
CDR3aa: CASSRRDRGRDEKLFF
j_gene: TRBJ1-4
abundance: NA
v_gene: TRBV11-3
d_gene: TRBD1

CDR3nt: TGTGCCAGCACCACTTGGACAGGGGGAAAGGGACAGCCCCAGCATTTT
CDR3aa: CASTTWTGGKGQPQHF
j_gene: TRBJ1-5
abundance: few
v_gene: TRBV28
d_gene: TRBD1

CDR3nt: TGTGCCAGCAGCCGCCCAGGGGTTTTCCACGAGCAGTACTTC
CDR3aa: CASSRPGVFHEQYF
j_gene: TRBJ2-7
abundance: NA
v_gene: TRBV3-1/TRBV3-2
d_gene: NA

CDR3nt: TGTGCCATCAGTTACGGGACTAGCGGGACACAAGAGACCCAGTACTTC
CDR3aa: CAISYGTSGTQETQYF
j_gene: TRBJ2-5
abundance: NA
v_gene: TRBV10-3
d_gene: TRBD2

CDR3nt: TGTGCCACCAGCCCAGGGTTAGATCAGCCCCAGCATTTT
CDR3aa: CATSPGLDQPQHF
j_gene: TRBJ1-5
abundance: NA
v_gene: TRBV24-1
d_gene: NA

CDR3nt: TGTGCCAGCAGCTTAAGGACTAGCGGGAGGATTGAGACCCAGTACTTC
CDR3aa: CASSLRTSGRIETQYF
j_gene: TRBJ2-5
abundance: NA
v_gene: TRBV5-4
d_gene: TRBD2

CDR3nt: TGTGCCAGCAGTTTATGGGGGCCGGGGGGATCCCTCCACTTT
CDR3aa: CASSLWGPGGSLHF
j_gene: TRBJ1-6
abundance: NA
v_gene: TRBV28
d_gene: NA

CDR3nt: TGCGCCAGCAGCCCGACTAGCGGAAAAGAGACCCAGTACTTC
CDR3aa: CASSPTSGKETQYF
j_gene: TRBJ2-5
abundance: NA
v_gene: TRBV5-1
d_gene: TRBD2

CDR3nt: TGTGCCAGCAGTGAATGGGACCCCAGGGGAGACAATTCACCCCTCCACTTT
CDR3aa: CASSEWDPRGDNSPLHF
j_gene: TRBJ1-6
abundance: NA
v_gene: TRBV6-1
d_gene: NA

CDR3nt: TGTGCCAGCAGTTCAGCGACTAGCGGGAGGCTCTCCTACAATGAGCAGTTCTTC
CDR3aa: CASSSATSGRLSYNEQFF
j_gene: TRBJ2-1
abundance: NA
v_gene: TRBV5-4
d_gene: TRBD2

CDR3nt: TGCGCCAGCAGCTTAGCGGGAGCCACTGTCGAGCAGTACTTC
CDR3aa: CASSLAGATVEQYF
j_gene: TRBJ2-7
abundance: NA
v_gene: TRBV5-1
d_gene: TRBD2

CDR3nt: TGCGCCACACAAAGTCCGAACACCGGGGAGCTGTTTTTT
CDR3aa: CATQSPNTGELFF
j_gene: TRBJ2-2
abundance: NA
v_gene: TRBV10-1
d_gene: NA

CDR3nt: TGTGCCAGCAGCGGGAGAGACACAGATACGCAGTATTTT
CDR3aa: CASSGRDTDTQYF
j_gene: TRBJ2-3
abundance: NA
v_gene: TRBV7-6
d_gene: NA

CDR3nt: TGTGCCACCGCGAAGAGCTCCTACAATGAGCAGTTCTTC
CDR3aa: CATAKSSYNEQFF
j_gene: TRBJ2-1
abundance: NA
v_gene: TRBV2
d_gene: NA

CDR3nt: TGTGCCAGTACCGGCAGGGGCGGCGCGGACTATGGCTACACCTTC
CDR3aa: CASTGRGGADYGYTF
j_gene: TRBJ1-2
abundance: few
v_gene: TRBV19
d_gene: NA

CDR3nt: TGTGCCAGCAGCCTCCAGACAAACACCGGGGAGCTGTTTTTT
CDR3aa: CASSLQTNTGELFF
j_gene: TRBJ2-2
abundance: NA
v_gene: TRBV6-5
d_gene: NA

CDR3nt: TGTGCCATCACTAAGGGGGAGAACACTGAAGCTTTCTTT
CDR3aa: CAITKGENTEAFF
j_gene: TRBJ1-1
abundance: once
v_gene: TRBV10-3
d_gene: NA

CDR3nt: TGTGCCTGGAGGAGGGACAGTCACTCTGGAAACACCATATATTTT
CDR3aa: CAWRRDSHSGNTIYF
j_gene: TRBJ1-3
abundance: NA
v_gene: TRBV30
d_gene: TRBD1

CDR3nt: TGTGCCAGCAGCCAGAGCCTACAGTACAATGAGCAGTTCTTC
CDR3aa: CASSQSLQYNEQFF
j_gene: TRBJ2-1
abundance: few
v_gene: TRBV14
d_gene: NA

CDR3nt: TGTGCCAGCAGCCCCAGGGGGTCAGGGACTGAAGCTTTCTTT
CDR3aa: CASSPRGSGTEAFF
j_gene: TRBJ1-1
abundance: once
v_gene: TRBV3-1/TRBV3-2
d_gene: TRBD1

CDR3nt: TGTGCCAGCAGCCCCGGACAGGGCCAGAGCGAGCAGTACTTC
CDR3aa: CASSPGQGQSEQYF
j_gene: TRBJ2-7
abundance: NA
v_gene: TRBV9
d_gene: TRBD1

CDR3nt: TGTGCCAGCAGCCAGCGGGAGACGACCGGGGAGCTGTTTTTT
CDR3aa: CASSQRETTGELFF
j_gene: TRBJ2-2
abundance: NA
v_gene: TRBV3-1/TRBV3-2
d_gene: TRBD2

CDR3nt: TGCGCCAGCAGCCGAGACAGGGTCGGGGAGCAGTACTTC
CDR3aa: CASSRDRVGEQYF
j_gene: TRBJ2-7
abundance: NA
v_gene: TRBV4-3
d_gene: TRBD1